This T cell receptor (beta chain) was identified during a study of beta chain features in type 1 diabetes. All of the isolated RNA was reverse transcribed, so expressed TCRB transcripts were sequenced. Using immunoSEQ multiplex PCR, the repertoire was profiled, and TCRdb retains in-frame clones only, with some absent. There are hundreds of thousands of clones in the sample; more than 12% occur only once, and roughly 0.04% lies in the top ten. The trim removed 2 bases at V and 2 bases at J, leaving 9 bases unmatched. This CDR3 has 16 amino acids. Germline loops: CDR1 GTSNPN, CDR2 SVGIG (reference sequence). Findings of the study overall: The naive, central memory and Treg TCRB repertoires of patients appeared to be more similar to one another than those of healthy donors. Shortening that was moderate but significant affected the TCRB CDR3s of Type 1 diabetes patients in all four CD4+ subsets. In type 1 diabetes patients, VDJ junctions had fewer insertions; deletions at these junctions were more frequent.

Purities over 98% were achieved in all sorted populations. In this sample, this clone turned up a few times. Its specificity is unknown. The sequence came from a man aged 18 to 29 with type 1 diabetes. V usage is TRBV30 and J usage is TRBJ2-5; 9 positions agree with TRBD2. The sample consisted of naive CD4+ T cells from blood. CDR3 protein: CAWSRRGGRRQETQYF. The DNA of the CDR3 is TGTGCCTGGAGTCGGCGGGGGGGCCGGAGACAAGAGACCCAGTACTTC.